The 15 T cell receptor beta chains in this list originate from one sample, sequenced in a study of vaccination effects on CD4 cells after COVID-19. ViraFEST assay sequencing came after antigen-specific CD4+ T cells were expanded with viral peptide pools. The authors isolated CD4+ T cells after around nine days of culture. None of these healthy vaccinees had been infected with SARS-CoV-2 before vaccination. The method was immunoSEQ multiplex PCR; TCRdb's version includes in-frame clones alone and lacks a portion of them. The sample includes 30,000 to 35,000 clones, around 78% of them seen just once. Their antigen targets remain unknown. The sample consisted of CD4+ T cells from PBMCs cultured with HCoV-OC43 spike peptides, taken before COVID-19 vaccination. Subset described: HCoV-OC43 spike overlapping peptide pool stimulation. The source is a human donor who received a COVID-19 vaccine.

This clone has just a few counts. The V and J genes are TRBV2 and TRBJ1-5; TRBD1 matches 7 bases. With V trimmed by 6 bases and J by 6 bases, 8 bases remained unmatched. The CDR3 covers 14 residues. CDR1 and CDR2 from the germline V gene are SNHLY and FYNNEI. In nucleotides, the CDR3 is TGTGCCAGCAGGGGTCAGGGGGTGTCTCAGCCCCAGCATTTT. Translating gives CASRGQGVSQPQHF.

CDR3 in DNA: TGTGCCAGCAGCTTGCGAGGACAGGGAGGAAACACCATATATTTT. It encodes CASSLRGQGGNTIYF. The genes are TRBV7-2 and TRBJ1-3; 8 bases line up with TRBD1. The trim removed 3 bases at V and 4 bases at J, leaving 5 bases unmatched. Per germline, CDR1 SGHTA and CDR2 FQGNSA. The CDR3 loop spans 15 amino acids.

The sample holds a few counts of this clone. The CDR3 loop reads CASSLVAGAKNIQYF. CDR3 nucleotide sequence: TGTGCCAGCAGCTTAGTAGCGGGAGCCAAAAACATTCAGTACTTC. This rearrangement joins TRBV5-8 to TRBJ2-4, with 7 bases that match TRBD2. Germline CDR1 is SGHTS and CDR2 is YDEGEE. The CDR3 contains 15 residues. J lost 0 bases, V lost 2 bases, and 2 bases had no gene match.

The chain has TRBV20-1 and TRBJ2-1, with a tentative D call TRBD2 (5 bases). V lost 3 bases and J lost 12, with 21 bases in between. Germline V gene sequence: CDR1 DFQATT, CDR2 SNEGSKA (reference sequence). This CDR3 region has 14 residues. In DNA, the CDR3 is TGCAGTGCTAGTACCCTTTATGGTGGCGGAGGGCAGTTCTTC. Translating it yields CSASTLYGGGGQFF.

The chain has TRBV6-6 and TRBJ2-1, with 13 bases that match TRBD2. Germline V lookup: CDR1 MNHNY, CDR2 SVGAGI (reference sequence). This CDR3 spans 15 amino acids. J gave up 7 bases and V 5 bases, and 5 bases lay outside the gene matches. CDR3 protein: CASSLGLAGVNEQFF. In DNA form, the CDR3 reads TGTGCCAGCAGTCTCGGACTAGCGGGAGTAAATGAGCAGTTCTTC.

The CDR3 loop reads CASSPRLGQINEKLFF. As DNA, the CDR3 is TGTGCCAGCAGCCCCCGATTGGGACAGATTAATGAAAAACTGTTTTTT. V gene TRBV11-3 combines with J gene TRBJ1-4; TRBD1 matches at 7 bases. In germline, CDR1 is SGHNT, CDR2 YENEEA. Trimming at V came to 5 bases and at J to 4 bases, leaving 10 bases not matched to a gene. The CDR3 contains 16 residues.

The CDR3 nucleotides read TGTGCCAGCAGCTGGGGACAGGAACTCTACGAGCAGTACTTC. It translates to CASSWGQELYEQYF. This rearrangement joins TRBV5-6 to TRBJ2-7, with 8 bases identical to TRBD1. CDR1 SGHDT and CDR2 YYEEEE come from the germline V gene. The V gene end was trimmed by 3 bases and the J gene end by 3 bases; junction bases not matched to a gene: 5. There are 14 residues in the CDR3.

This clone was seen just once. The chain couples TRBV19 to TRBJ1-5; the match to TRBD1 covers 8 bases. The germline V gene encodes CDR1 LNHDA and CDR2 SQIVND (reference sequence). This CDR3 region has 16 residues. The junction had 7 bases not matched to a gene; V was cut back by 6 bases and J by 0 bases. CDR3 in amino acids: CASSRQGLNSNQPQHF. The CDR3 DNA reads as TGTGCCAGTAGCAGACAGGGGTTGAATAGCAATCAGCCCCAGCATTTT.

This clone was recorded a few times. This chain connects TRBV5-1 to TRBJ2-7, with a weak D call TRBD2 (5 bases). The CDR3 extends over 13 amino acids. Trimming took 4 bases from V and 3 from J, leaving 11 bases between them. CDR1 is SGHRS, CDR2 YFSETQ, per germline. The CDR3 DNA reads TGCGCCAGCAGCCCCCGGACTCACTACGAGCAGTACTTC. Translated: CASSPRTHYEQYF.

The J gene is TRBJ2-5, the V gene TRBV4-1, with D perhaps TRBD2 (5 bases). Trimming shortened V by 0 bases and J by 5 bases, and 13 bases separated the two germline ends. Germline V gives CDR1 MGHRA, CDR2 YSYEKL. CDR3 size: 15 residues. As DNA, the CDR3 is TGCGCCAGCAGCCAAGATAGACTACCCCTGGAGACCCAGTACTTC. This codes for CASSQDRLPLETQYF.

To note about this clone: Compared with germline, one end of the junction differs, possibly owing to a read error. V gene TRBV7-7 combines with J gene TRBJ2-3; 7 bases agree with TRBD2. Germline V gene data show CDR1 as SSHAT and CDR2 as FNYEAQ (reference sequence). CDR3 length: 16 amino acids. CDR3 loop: CASSLDGRGGTDTQYF. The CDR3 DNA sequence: TGTGCTAGCAGCTTAGATGGGAGGGGCGGTACAGATACGCAGTATTTT.

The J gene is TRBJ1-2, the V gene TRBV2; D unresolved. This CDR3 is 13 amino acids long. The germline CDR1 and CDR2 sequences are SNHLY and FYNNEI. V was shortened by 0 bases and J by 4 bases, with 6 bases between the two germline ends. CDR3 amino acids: CASSEAGSYGYTF. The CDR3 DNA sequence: TGTGCCAGCAGTGAAGCGGGCAGCTATGGCTACACCTTC.

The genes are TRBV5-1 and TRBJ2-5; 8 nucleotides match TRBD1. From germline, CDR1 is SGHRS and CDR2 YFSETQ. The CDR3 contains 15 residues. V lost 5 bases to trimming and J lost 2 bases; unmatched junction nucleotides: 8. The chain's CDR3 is CASRRDRGGQETQYF. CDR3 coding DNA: TGCGCCAGCAGGCGTGACAGGGGAGGACAAGAGACCCAGTACTTC.

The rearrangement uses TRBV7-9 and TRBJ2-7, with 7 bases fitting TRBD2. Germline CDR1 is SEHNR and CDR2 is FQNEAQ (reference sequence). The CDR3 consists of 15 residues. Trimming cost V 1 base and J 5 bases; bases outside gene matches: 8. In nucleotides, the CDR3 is TGTGCCAGCAGCTTAGGGACTAGGGACGGGCACGAGCAGTACTTC. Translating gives CASSLGTRDGHEQYF.

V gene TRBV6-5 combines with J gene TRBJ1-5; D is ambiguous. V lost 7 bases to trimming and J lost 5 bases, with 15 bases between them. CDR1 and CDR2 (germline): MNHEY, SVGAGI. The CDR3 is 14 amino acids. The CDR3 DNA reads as TGTGCCAGCAACCGGGCCACCCGGGATCAGCCCCAGCATTTT. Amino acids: CASNRATRDQPQHF.